The rows below give T cell receptor beta chains drawn from one sample of a study of T cell responses to AZD1222 COVID-19 vaccine. Assay: immunoSEQ multiplex PCR; the TCRdb copy retains only in-frame clones and omits some. The sample includes roughly 130,000 clones, around 90% of them seen just once. Source: peripheral blood, taken on day 0 of MenACWY control vaccination. The receptor set was obtained from an adult in good health. CDR3s include the opening cysteine and the closing phenylalanine or tryptophan. Fields, in order: CDR3 DNA, CDR3 protein, V gene, clone size, D gene, J gene. The D gene is left open where the match is weak. Only part of the rows carry a size: once, few, many, or a class if the clone is expanded.

TGTGCCAGCAGTTACACTAGCCCTGGCGCAGATACGCAGTATTTT | CASSYTSPGADTQYF | TRBV6-5 | - | - | TRBJ2-3
TGTGCCATCAGTGCACACTCTAGTAAAGATACGCAGTATTTT | CAISAHSSKDTQYF | TRBV10-3 | - | - | TRBJ2-3
TGTGCCAGCAGCCCGCGGACAGGAGACACAGATACGCAGTATTTT | CASSPRTGDTDTQYF | TRBV11-3 | - | TRBD1 | TRBJ2-3
TGTGCCAGTAGGATTCATGGGAACGGGGAGCTGTTTTTT | CASRIHGNGELFF | TRBV19 | - | - | TRBJ2-2
TGCGCCAGCAGCAGCCAGCGGGAGGGCTTCAATGAGCAGTTCTTC | CASSSQREGFNEQFF | TRBV4-1 | - | TRBD2 | TRBJ2-1
TGTGCCAGCATGGGACTAGCGGATTACAATGAGCAGTTCTTC | CASMGLADYNEQFF | TRBV2 | - | TRBD2 | TRBJ2-1
TGTGCCAGCAGTACCCGGGGGCTCGGCTATGGCTACACCTTC | CASSTRGLGYGYTF | TRBV6-6 | - | - | TRBJ1-2
TGTGCCAGCAGTTCCCCAGCCGGGACTAGGTCGCGGGGCGAGCAGTACTTC | CASSSPAGTRSRGEQYF | TRBV28 | - | TRBD2 | TRBJ2-7
TGTGCCAGCAGCGCTTGGACCAGCGGGGAGCTGTTTTTT | CASSAWTSGELFF | TRBV9 | - | - | TRBJ2-2
TGTGCCAGCCATTCCAGAGCTTCAGATGGTGGCTACACCTTC | CASHSRASDGGYTF | TRBV7-9 | once | - | TRBJ1-2
TGTGCCAGCAGCTCACAGACTGTCTCCTACGAGCAGTACTTC | CASSSQTVSYEQYF | TRBV4-2 | - | - | TRBJ2-7
TGTGCCAGCAGTTCGTCACAGGGAGCGGGGTACGAGCAGTACTTC | CASSSSQGAGYEQYF | TRBV28 | - | - | TRBJ2-7
TGTGCCAGCAGCGCATCTTCCGCGCGGGAGCAGTACTTC | CASSASSAREQYF | TRBV9 | once | - | TRBJ2-7
TGTGCCACCAGCAGAGTACAGGGGACAGATACGCAGTATTTT | CATSRVQGTDTQYF | TRBV15 | - | TRBD1 | TRBJ2-3
TGTGCCAGCAGCCAAGATCCCGTACCAGGAGACCCATACAATGAGCAGTTCTTC | CASSQDPVPGDPYNEQFF | TRBV3-1/TRBV3-2 | once | - | TRBJ2-1
TGTGCCAGCAGACTTTGGGGGGATTCCTACGAGCAGTACTTC | CASRLWGDSYEQYF | TRBV28 | few | - | TRBJ2-7
TGTGCCAGCAGTTTGCCCCAGGGACTAGCGGGATACAATGAGCAGTTCTTC | CASSLPQGLAGYNEQFF | TRBV28 | - | TRBD2 | TRBJ2-1
TGTGCCAGCAGTTTGCTACGGAACTATGGCTACACCTTC | CASSLLRNYGYTF | TRBV28 | - | - | TRBJ1-2
TGTGCCAGCAGCACCTTCCCAGCCTACGGCAGGGTGAATTCACCCCTCCACTTT | CASSTFPAYGRVNSPLHF | TRBV11-2 | - | - | TRBJ1-6
TGTGCCTGGAGTGTACGGGGGTCGGGGAATTCACCCCTCCACTTT | CAWSVRGSGNSPLHF | TRBV30 | - | - | TRBJ1-6
TGTGCCAGCAGCCTTACGCGGGAGCAGTACTTC | CASSLTREQYF | TRBV7-2 | - | - | TRBJ2-7
TGTGCCAGTAGTATAGGCACCCGGGGAAGCACAGATACGCAGTATTTT | CASSIGTRGSTDTQYF | TRBV19 | - | - | TRBJ2-3
TGTGCCAGTAGTATCGGCGGGGACTATGGCTACACCTTC | CASSIGGDYGYTF | TRBV19 | - | - | TRBJ1-2
TGTGCCAGCAGCATTCCGGGACAGAGAAATTCACCCCTCCACTTT | CASSIPGQRNSPLHF | TRBV11-2 | - | TRBD1 | TRBJ1-6
TGTGCCAGCAGTGAGCGGACAGGGAACTATGGCTACACCTTC | CASSERTGNYGYTF | TRBV6-1 | - | TRBD1 | TRBJ1-2
TGTGCCAGCAGCCCCCATCTACCAGCGGCGAACACCGGGGAGCTGTTTTTT | CASSPHLPAANTGELFF | TRBV7-3 | once | - | TRBJ2-2
TGTGCCAGCAGCGTAGTTGAGACAGGGGCCCCTGGAAACACCATATATTTT | CASSVVETGAPGNTIYF | TRBV9 | - | TRBD1 | TRBJ1-3
TGTGCCAGCAGCTTACGTCGGGGCACCGTGAGGTACGAGCAGTACTTC | CASSLRRGTVRYEQYF | TRBV7-3 | - | - | TRBJ2-7
TGCGCCAGCAGCTTGGTAGGCGGGACTCAAGAGACCCAGTACTTC | CASSLVGGTQETQYF | TRBV5-1 | - | - | TRBJ2-5
TGTGCCAGCAGGGGACAAGATCAGCCCCAGCATTTT | CASRGQDQPQHF | TRBV2 | once | - | TRBJ1-5
TGTGCCAGCAGTGAAACAGGGACCCTCTTAGCTGAAGCTTTCTTT | CASSETGTLLAEAFF | TRBV6-1 | once | - | TRBJ1-1
TGTGCCAGTAGCCCGCCCGGGGGGACGGTCACTGAAGCTTTCTTT | CASSPPGGTVTEAFF | TRBV19 | - | - | TRBJ1-1
TGTGCCAGTAGTACGGGGACAGGGGGCTACGAGCAGTACTTC | CASSTGTGGYEQYF | TRBV19 | - | TRBD1 | TRBJ2-7
TGCGCCAGCAGCACCGATGGAGACTCCTACAATGAGCAGTTCTTC | CASSTDGDSYNEQFF | TRBV5-1 | - | - | TRBJ2-1
TGTGCCAGCAGCATACCATTTACAGGGTCGGGCGCTGAAGCTTTCTTT | CASSIPFTGSGAEAFF | TRBV21-1 | - | - | TRBJ1-1
TGTGCCAGCAGTTACGATAGCGGGAAGGATGAGCAGTTCTTC | CASSYDSGKDEQFF | TRBV6-6 | - | TRBD2 | TRBJ2-1
TGTGCCAGCAGCTTTAGGGAAAATCAGCCCCAGCATTTT | CASSFRENQPQHF | TRBV7-9 | - | - | TRBJ1-5
TGCGCCAGCAGCTTGGGGGTAGCGGGAGCCTGGTTGGATACGCAGTATTTT | CASSLGVAGAWLDTQYF | TRBV5-1 | once | TRBD2 | TRBJ2-3
TGCGCCAGCAGAGCCGGGACTAGCGGTGGCAGGCAGTACTTC | CASRAGTSGGRQYF | TRBV10-1 | - | TRBD2 | TRBJ2-7
TGTGCCAGTAGGACGACAGGGACCGGCTCCTACGAGCAGTACTTC | CASRTTGTGSYEQYF | TRBV19 | few | TRBD1 | TRBJ2-7
TGTGCCAGCAGCCAGTTTGGCCGGAGGACAGGCCCAAACTATGGCTACACCTTC | CASSQFGRRTGPNYGYTF | TRBV7-9 | - | TRBD1 | TRBJ1-2
TGTGCCAGCAGCTTGGGCGGTCGAGCTTACAATGAGCAGTTCTTC | CASSLGGRAYNEQFF | TRBV5-4 | - | - | TRBJ2-1
TGTGCCAGCAGCCAGCGGGGGTCCTACGAGCAGTACTTC | CASSQRGSYEQYF | TRBV7-9 | - | TRBD2 | TRBJ2-7
TGCGCCAGCAGCTTGGATATCCGTGGGGGCTACACCTTC | CASSLDIRGGYTF | TRBV5-1 | - | - | TRBJ1-2
TGCGCCAGCAGCCAAGGACAGGTTCTTATGAACACTGAAGCTTTCTTT | CASSQGQVLMNTEAFF | TRBV4-1 | - | - | TRBJ1-1
TGCGCCAGCAGCTTGGCCGGGACAGGGGGCTACGAGCAGTACTTC | CASSLAGTGGYEQYF | TRBV5-1 | - | TRBD1 | TRBJ2-7
TGTGCCAGCAGCCAAGTCATCAATGAGCAGTTCTTC | CASSQVINEQFF | TRBV3-1/TRBV3-2 | - | - | TRBJ2-1
TGTGCCAGCAGCTCATTCGACGGATCCTACGAGCAGTACTTC | CASSSFDGSYEQYF | TRBV5-6 | - | - | TRBJ2-7
TGTGCCAGCAGTGAAACGGTGGTCACTGAAGCTTTCTTT | CASSETVVTEAFF | TRBV6-1 | - | - | TRBJ1-1
TGTGCTAGCAGCCGAGCGGGAGGCTCCTACAATGAGCAGTTCTTC | CASSRAGGSYNEQFF | TRBV7-7 | - | TRBD2 | TRBJ2-1
TGTGCCAGCAGCCAAGGGGGGAGTGTAAGGAGCTCCTACGAGCAGTACTTC | CASSQGGSVRSSYEQYF | TRBV7-9 | - | - | TRBJ2-7
TGTGCCAGCAGCGGACAGGGGGTCGGTAATTCACCCCTCCACTTT | CASSGQGVGNSPLHF | TRBV3-1/TRBV3-2 | - | TRBD1 | TRBJ1-6
TGTGCCATCGGAACCCTTCCGGGAGGGAAAAAATATAATGGCTACACCTTC | CAIGTLPGGKKYNGYTF | TRBV10-3 | - | - | TRBJ1-2
TGTGCCAGCAACGATGCGCCAGCGAGGAACACTGAAGCTTTCTTT | CASNDAPARNTEAFF | TRBV7-9 | once | - | TRBJ1-1
TGCAGCGTAGGAATTGTGGCCTCGGGCACTGAAGCTTTCTTT | CSVGIVASGTEAFF | TRBV29-1 | - | - | TRBJ1-1
TGTGCCTCCCAGCCATTCGGGGAGCAGTTCTTC | CASQPFGEQFF | TRBV30 | - | - | TRBJ2-1
TGTGCCAGCAGTTTCGGACTAGCTGGAGGCGAGCAGTACTTC | CASSFGLAGGEQYF | TRBV6-5 | - | TRBD2 | TRBJ2-7